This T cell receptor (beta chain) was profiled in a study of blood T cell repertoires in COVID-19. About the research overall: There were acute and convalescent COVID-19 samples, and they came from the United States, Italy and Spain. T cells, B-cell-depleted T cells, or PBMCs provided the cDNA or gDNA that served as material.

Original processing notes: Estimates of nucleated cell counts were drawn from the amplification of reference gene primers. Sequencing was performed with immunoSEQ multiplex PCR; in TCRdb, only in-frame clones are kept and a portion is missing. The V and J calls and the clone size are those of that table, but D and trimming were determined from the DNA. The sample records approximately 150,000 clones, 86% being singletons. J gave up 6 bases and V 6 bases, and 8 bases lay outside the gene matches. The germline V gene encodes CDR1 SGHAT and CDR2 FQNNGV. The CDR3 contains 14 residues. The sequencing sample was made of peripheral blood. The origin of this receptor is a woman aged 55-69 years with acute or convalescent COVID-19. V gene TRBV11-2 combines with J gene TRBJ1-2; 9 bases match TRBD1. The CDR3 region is CASSGTGFLDGYTF. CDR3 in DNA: TGTGCCAGCAGTGGGACAGGGTTTTTAGATGGCTACACCTTC. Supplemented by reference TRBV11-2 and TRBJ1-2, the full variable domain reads EAGVAQSPRYKIIEKRQSVAFWCNPISGHATLYWYQQILGQGPKLLIQFQNNGVVDDSQLPKDRFSAERLKGVDSTLKIQPAKLEDSAVYLCASSGTGFLDGYTFGSGTRLTVV.